This TCR beta chain was identified during a study of OX40 agonist ivuxolimab in advanced cancers. Study summary: Dose-escalation cases comprised hepatocellular carcinoma, melanoma, renal cell or head and neck cancer. Participants could have had prior anti-PD-1, anti-PD-L1 or anti-CTLA-4 therapy, and 40% had some.

TCRdb's copy holds only in-frame clones and misses some; the assay was immunoSEQ multiplex PCR. The table includes approximately 82,000 clones, around 85% detected once. The ends lost 2 bases at V and 9 bases at J; junction bases unmatched: 6. The CDR3 loop spans 14 amino acids. Germline V gene data show CDR1 as SNHLY and CDR2 as FYNNEI. The clonotype originates from an adult with an advanced solid tumor such as melanoma, head and neck, liver or kidney cancer. The chain combines TRBV2 with TRBJ2-1; TRBD1 matches at 8 bases. This specimen consisted of CD4+ or CD8+ T cells sorted from blood, obtained in a trial of the OX40 agonist ivuxolimab. The DNA for the CDR3 is TGTGCCAGCAGTGAAACTCCAACAGGGGGTGAGCAGTTCTTC. Translating it yields CASSETPTGGEQFF.